This TCR beta chain was recovered during a study of T cell responses to AZD1222 COVID-19 vaccine. CDR3 length: 15 amino acids. Germline V gives CDR1 MNHEY, CDR2 SMNVEV (reference sequence). V was cut by 4 bases and J by 7 bases, with 16 bases left in between. Profiled with immunoSEQ multiplex PCR; TCRdb holds only in-frame clones, not every one. The sample includes over 110,000 clones, roughly 92% of them seen just once. The receptor's source is an adult who received the AZD1222 COVID-19 vaccine. The V gene is TRBV27, the J gene TRBJ1-4; D may be TRBD1 (5 bases). The sequencing here drew on peripheral blood, taken 28 days after the second AZD1222 dose. The CDR3 nucleotides are TGTGCCAGCAGTTCCCTGGGGCCCGACAGTGAAAAACTGTTTTTT. It translates to CASSSLGPDSEKLFF.